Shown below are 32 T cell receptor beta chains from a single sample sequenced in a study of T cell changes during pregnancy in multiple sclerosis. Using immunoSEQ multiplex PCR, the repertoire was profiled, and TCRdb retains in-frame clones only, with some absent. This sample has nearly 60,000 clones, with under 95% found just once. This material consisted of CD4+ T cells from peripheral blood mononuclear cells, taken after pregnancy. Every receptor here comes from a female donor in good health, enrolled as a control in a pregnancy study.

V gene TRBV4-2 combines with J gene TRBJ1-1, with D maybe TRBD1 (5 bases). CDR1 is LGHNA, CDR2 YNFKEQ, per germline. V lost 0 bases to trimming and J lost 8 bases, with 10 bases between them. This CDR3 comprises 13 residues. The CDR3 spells CASSQDRQGEAFF. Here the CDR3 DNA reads TGTGCCAGCAGCCAAGATCGGCAGGGCGAAGCTTTCTTT.

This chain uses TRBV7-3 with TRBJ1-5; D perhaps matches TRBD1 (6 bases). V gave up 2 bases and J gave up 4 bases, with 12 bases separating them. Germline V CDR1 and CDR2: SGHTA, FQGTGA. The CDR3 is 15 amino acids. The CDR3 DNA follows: TGTGCCAGCAGCTTATGGGGGGGGCGGAATCAGCCCCAGCATTTT. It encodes CASSLWGGRNQPQHF.

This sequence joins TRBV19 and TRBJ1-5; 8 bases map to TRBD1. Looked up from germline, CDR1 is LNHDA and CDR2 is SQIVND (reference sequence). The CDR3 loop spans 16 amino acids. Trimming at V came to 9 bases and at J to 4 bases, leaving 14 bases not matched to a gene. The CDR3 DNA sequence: TGTGCCAGCCTGGGGGTAGACAGGGGACTAAATCAGCCCCAGCATTTT. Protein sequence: CASLGVDRGLNQPQHF.

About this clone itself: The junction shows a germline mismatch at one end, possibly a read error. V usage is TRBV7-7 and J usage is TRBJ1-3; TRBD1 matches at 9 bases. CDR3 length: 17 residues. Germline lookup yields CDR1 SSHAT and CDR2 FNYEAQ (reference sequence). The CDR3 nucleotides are TGTGCTAGCAGCCCATGGACAGGGGAGAACTCTGGAAACACCATATATTTT. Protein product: CASSPWTGENSGNTIYF.

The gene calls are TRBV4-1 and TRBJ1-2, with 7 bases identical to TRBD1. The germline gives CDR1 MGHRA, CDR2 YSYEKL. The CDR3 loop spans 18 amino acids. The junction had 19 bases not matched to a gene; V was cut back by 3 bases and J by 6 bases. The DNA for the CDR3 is TGCGCCAGCAGCCACCTGATAAGCCGCCGACAGGGCCGCAATGGCTACACCTTC. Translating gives CASSHLISRRQGRNGYTF.

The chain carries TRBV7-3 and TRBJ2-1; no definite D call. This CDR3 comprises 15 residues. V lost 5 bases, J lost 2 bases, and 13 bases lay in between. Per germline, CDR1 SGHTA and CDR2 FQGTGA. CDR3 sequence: CASSPNPRTYNEQFF. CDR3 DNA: TGTGCCAGCAGCCCAAACCCTAGGACCTACAATGAGCAGTTCTTC.

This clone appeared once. CDR3 sequence (DNA): TGCGCCAGCAGCTTCCAGGACAGGGACGCCTATGGCTACACCTTC. Its protein product is CASSFQDRDAYGYTF. This chain connects TRBV5-1 to TRBJ1-2; 8 bases map to TRBD1. The V gene end was trimmed by 2 bases and the J gene end by 4 bases; junction bases not matched to a gene: 7. CDR1 is SGHRS and CDR2 is YFSETQ in the germline V gene. The CDR3 sequence is 15 residues long.

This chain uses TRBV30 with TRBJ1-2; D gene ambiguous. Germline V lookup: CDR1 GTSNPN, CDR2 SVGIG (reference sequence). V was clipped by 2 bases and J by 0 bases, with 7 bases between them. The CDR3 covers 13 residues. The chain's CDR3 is CAWSPGANYGYTF. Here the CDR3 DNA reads TGTGCCTGGAGTCCTGGAGCTAACTATGGCTACACCTTC.

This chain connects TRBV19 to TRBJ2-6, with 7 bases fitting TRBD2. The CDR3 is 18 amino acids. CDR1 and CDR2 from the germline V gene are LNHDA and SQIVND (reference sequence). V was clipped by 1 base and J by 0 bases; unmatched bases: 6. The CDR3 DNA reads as TGTGCCAGTAGTATAGGGGGGGGACTGAGCTCTGGGGCCAACGTCCTGACTTTC. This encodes CASSIGGGLSSGANVLTF.

This chain's CDR3 is CASSEGDRGRYYGYTF. The DNA for the CDR3 is TGTGCCAGCAGTGAAGGGGACAGGGGCCGGTACTATGGCTACACCTTC. V and J are TRBV6-1 and TRBJ1-2, with 10 bases fitting TRBD1. Unmatched junction bases numbered 5, after V lost 1 base and J lost 3 bases. The CDR3 runs to 16 residues. CDR1 is MNHNS and CDR2 is SASEGT in the germline V gene.

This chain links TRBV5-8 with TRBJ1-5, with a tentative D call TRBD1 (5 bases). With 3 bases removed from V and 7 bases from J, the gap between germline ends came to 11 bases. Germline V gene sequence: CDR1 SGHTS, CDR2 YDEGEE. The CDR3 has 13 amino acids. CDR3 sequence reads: CASSSVGGQPQHF. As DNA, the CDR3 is TGTGCCAGCAGCTCAGTGGGGGGACAGCCCCAGCATTTT.

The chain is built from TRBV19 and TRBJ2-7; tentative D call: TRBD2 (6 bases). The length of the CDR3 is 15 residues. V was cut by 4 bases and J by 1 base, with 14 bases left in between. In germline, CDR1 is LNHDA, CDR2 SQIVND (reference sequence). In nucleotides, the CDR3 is TGTGCCAGTAGTAACGACTGGAGGGGATCCTACGAGCAGTACTTC. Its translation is CASSNDWRGSYEQYF. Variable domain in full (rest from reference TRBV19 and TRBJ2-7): DGGITQSPKYLFRKEGQNVTLSCEQNLNHDAMYWYRQDPGQGLRLIYYSQIVNDFQKGDIAEGYSVSREKKESFPLTVTSAQKNPTAFYLCASSNDWRGSYEQYFGPGTRLTVT.

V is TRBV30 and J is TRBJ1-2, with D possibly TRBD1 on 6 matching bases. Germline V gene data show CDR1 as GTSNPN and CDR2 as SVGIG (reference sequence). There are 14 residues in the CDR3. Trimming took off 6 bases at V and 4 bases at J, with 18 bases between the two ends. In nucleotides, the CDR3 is TGTGCCTGTCCATTGACAGGTTCTGGCTATGGCTACACCTTC. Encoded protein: CACPLTGSGYGYTF.

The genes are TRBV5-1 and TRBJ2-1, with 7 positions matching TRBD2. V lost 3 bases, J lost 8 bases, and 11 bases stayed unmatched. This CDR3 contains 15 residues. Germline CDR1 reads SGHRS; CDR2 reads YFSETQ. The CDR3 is CASSSAGVRRDEQFF. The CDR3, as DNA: TGCGCCAGCAGCTCGGCGGGAGTTAGGCGGGATGAGCAGTTCTTC. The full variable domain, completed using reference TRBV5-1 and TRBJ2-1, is KAGVTQTPRYLIKTRGQQVTLSCSPISGHRSVSWYQQTPGQGLQFLFEYFSETQRNKGNFPGRFSGRQFSNSRSEMNVSTLELGDSALYLCASSSAGVRRDEQFFGPGTRLTVL.

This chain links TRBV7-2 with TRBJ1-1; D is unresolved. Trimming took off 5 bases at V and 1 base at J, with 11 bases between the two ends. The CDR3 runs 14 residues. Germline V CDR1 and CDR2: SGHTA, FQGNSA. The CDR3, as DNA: TGTGCCAGCAGCCCCATACGGGGGAACACTGAAGCTTTCTTT. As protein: CASSPIRGNTEAFF.

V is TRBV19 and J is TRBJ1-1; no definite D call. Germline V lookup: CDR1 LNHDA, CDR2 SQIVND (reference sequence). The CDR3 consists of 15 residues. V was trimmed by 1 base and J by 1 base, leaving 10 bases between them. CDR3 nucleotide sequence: TGTGCCAGTAGTATAGGATGGGAGGGGAACACTGAAGCTTTCTTT. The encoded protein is CASSIGWEGNTEAFF.

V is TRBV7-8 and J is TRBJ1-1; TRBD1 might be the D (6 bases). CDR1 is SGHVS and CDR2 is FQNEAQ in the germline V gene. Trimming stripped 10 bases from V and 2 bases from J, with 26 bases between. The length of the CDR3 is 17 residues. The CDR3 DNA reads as TGTGCCACCCAGCTTCGGACAGCAAAAAACGTAAACACTGAAGCTTTCTTT. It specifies CATQLRTAKNVNTEAFF. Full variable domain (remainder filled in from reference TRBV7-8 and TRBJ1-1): GAGVSQSPRYKVAKRGQDVALRCDPISGHVSLFWYQQALGQGPEFLTYFQNEAQLDKSGLPSDRFFAERPEGSVSTLKIQRTQQEDSAVYLCATQLRTAKNVNTEAFFGQGTRLTVV.

CDR3 DNA: TGTGCCAGCAGCACCCGACAGGGGTTCGCCTACAATGAGCAGTTCTTC. It encodes CASSTRQGFAYNEQFF. The chain has TRBV7-2 and TRBJ2-1, with TRBD1 identical over 8 bases. With 5 bases clipped from V and 2 bases from J, the junction kept 8 bases outside the gene matches. The CDR3 is made up of 16 amino acids. Germline CDR1 reads SGHTA; CDR2 reads FQGNSA.

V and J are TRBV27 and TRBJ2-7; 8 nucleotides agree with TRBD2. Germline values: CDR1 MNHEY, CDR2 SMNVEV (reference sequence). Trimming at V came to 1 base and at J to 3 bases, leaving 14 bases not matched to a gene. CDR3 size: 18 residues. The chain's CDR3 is CASSLFDPRGAVGYEQYF. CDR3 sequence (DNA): TGTGCCAGCAGTTTATTCGACCCGCGGGGGGCCGTTGGCTACGAGCAGTACTTC.

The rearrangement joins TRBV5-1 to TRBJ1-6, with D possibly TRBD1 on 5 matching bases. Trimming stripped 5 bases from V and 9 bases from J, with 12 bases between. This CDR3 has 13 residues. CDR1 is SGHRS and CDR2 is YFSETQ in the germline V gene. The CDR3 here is CASSDQGSSPLHF. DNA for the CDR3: TGCGCCAGCAGTGACCAGGGATCTTCACCCCTCCACTTT.

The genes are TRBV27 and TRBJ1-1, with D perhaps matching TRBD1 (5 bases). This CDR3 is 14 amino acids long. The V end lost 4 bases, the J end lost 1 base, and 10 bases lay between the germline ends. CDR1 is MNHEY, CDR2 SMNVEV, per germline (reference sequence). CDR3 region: CASSWVGANTEAFF. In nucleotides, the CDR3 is TGTGCCAGCAGTTGGGTTGGGGCGAACACTGAAGCTTTCTTT.

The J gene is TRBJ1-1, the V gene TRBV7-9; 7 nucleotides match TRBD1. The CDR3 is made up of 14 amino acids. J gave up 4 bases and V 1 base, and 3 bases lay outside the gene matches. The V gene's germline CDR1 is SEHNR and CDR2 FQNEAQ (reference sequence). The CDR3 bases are TGTGCCAGCAGCTTAGATCAGGGGGGCACTGAAGCTTTCTTT. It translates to CASSLDQGGTEAFF.

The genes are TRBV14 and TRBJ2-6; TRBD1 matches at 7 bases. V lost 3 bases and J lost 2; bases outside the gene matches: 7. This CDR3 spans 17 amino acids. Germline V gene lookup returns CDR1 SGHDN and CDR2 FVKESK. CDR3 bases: TGTGCCAGCAGCCATCTTGACAGGGTAGCTGGGGCCAACGTCCTGACTTTC. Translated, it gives CASSHLDRVAGANVLTF.

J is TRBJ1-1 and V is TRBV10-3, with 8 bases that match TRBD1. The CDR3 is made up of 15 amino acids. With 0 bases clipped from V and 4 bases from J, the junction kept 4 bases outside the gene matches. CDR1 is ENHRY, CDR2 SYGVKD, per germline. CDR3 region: CAISESGTGGTEAFF. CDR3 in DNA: TGTGCCATCAGTGAGTCAGGGACAGGAGGCACTGAAGCTTTCTTT.

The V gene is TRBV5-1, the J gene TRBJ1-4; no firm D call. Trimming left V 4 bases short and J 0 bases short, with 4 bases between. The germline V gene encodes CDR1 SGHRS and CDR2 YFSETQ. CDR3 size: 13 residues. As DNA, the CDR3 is TGCGCCAGCAGCCCGGCAACTAATGAAAAACTGTTTTTT. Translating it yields CASSPATNEKLFF.

The CDR3 here is CASSVGSSNQPQHF. The CDR3 coding sequence is TGTGCCAGCAGTGTGGGGAGTAGCAATCAGCCCCAGCATTTT. The chain is built from TRBV2 and TRBJ1-5, with D unclear. Germline V gene sequence: CDR1 SNHLY, CDR2 FYNNEI. The CDR3 loop spans 14 amino acids. Trimming shortened V by 4 bases and J by 0 bases, and 7 bases separated the two germline ends.

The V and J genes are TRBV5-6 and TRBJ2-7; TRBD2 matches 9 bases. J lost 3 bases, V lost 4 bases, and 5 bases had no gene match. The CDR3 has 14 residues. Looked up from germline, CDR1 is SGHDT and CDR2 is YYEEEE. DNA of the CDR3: TGTGCCAGCAGCATCTGGACTAGCGTCTACGAGCAGTACTTC. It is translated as CASSIWTSVYEQYF.

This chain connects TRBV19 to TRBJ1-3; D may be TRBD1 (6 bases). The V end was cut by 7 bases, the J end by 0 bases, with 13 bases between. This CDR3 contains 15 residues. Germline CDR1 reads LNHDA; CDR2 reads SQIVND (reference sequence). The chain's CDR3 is CASTYRDTSGNTIYF. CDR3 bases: TGTGCCAGTACCTACAGGGATACCTCTGGAAACACCATATATTTT.

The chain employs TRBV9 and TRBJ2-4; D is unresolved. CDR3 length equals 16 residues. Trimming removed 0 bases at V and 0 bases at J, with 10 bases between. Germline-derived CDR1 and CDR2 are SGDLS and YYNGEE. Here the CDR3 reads CASSVGPLLAKNIQYF. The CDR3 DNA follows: TGTGCCAGCAGCGTAGGCCCCCTACTAGCCAAAAACATTCAGTACTTC.

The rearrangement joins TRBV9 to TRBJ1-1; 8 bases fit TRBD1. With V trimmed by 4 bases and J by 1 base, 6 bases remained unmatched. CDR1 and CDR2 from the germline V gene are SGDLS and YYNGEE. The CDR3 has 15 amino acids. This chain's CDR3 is CASSLRQGTNTEAFF. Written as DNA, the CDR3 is TGTGCCAGCAGCCTTCGACAGGGGACGAACACTGAAGCTTTCTTT. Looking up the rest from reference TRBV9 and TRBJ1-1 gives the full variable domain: DSGVTQTPKHLITATGQRVTLRCSPRSGDLSVYWYQQSLDQGLQFLIQYYNGEERAKGNILERFSAQQFPDLHSELNLSSLELGDSALYFCASSLRQGTNTEAFFGQGTRLTVV.

The CDR3 sequence is CASSTQSDSNYGYTF. The DNA for the CDR3 is TGTGCCAGTAGTACCCAGTCCGACAGTAACTATGGCTACACCTTC. The chain recombines TRBV19 with TRBJ1-2; D may be TRBD1 (5 bases). The CDR3 length is 15 residues. Trimming took off 4 bases at V and 1 base at J, with 13 bases between the two ends. Germline assignment: CDR1 LNHDA and CDR2 SQIVND (reference sequence).

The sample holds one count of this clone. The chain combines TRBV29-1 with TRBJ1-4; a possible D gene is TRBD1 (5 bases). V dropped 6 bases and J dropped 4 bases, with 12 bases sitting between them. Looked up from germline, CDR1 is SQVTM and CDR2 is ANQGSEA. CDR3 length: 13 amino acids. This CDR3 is CSVGGTGNEKLFF. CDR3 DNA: TGCAGCGTGGGGGGGACGGGTAATGAAAAACTGTTTTTT.